Below, 18 T cell receptor beta chains from the same sample are listed, as sequenced in a study of post-analysis software for immune sequencing data. Unique molecular identifiers had been added to the TCR beta cDNA libraries. In TCRdb, the PCR reads were re-called with MiXCR into one record per CDR3 protein. The sample contains 700,000 to 800,000 distinct CDR3 sequences, 25% to 30% of which appear only once. Study-level points and caveats: Roughly 5 TRBV segments, TRBV5-6, TRBV5-1 and TRBV20-1 among them, were found more frequent in patients than controls.

These TCRs' antigens remain unknown. Material: blood. All receptors derive from a girl aged 10 to 17 with multiple sclerosis.

V and J are TRBV12-3 or TRBV12-4 and TRBJ2-1; tentative D call: TRBD2 (5 bases). The CDR3 has 14 residues. V gave up 4 bases and J gave up 7 bases, with 14 bases separating them. The CDR3 DNA follows: TGTGCCAGCAGTTCGTCCGGGGTAGGGAATGAGCAGTTCTTC. Encoded protein: CASSSSGVGNEQFF.

The V gene is TRBV28, the J gene TRBJ2-7; D is possibly TRBD2 (6 bases). Trimming removed 1 base from V and 3 bases from J, with 13 bases in between. This CDR3 has 15 amino acids. Germline values: CDR1 MDHEN, CDR2 SYDVKM. This CDR3 is CASSLSGPGGYEQYF. In DNA, the CDR3 is TGTGCCAGCAGTTTATCTGGCCCCGGGGGCTACGAGCAGTACTTC.

V gene TRBV20-1 combines with J gene TRBJ2-3; 11 bases fit TRBD2. CDR1 DFQATT and CDR2 SNEGSKA come from the germline V gene (reference sequence). J lost 5 bases, V lost 5 bases, and 6 bases had no gene match. This CDR3 comprises 14 residues. CDR3 amino acids: CSAPRLAGRDTQYF. The CDR3 DNA follows: TGCAGTGCTCCCCGACTAGCGGGAAGAGATACGCAGTATTTT.

This clonotype occurred a few times. The gene calls are TRBV3-1 and TRBJ1-2, with no clear D. This CDR3 region has 12 residues. Germline loops: CDR1 LGHDT, CDR2 YNNKEL (reference sequence). V dropped 5 bases and J dropped 6 bases, with 10 bases sitting between them. The CDR3 loop is CASSDDGDGYTF. CDR3 coding DNA: TGTGCCAGCAGCGACGACGGCGATGGCTACACCTTC.

The V call is TRBV6-2 or TRBV6-3, the J call TRBJ2-1; TRBD1 is a possible D gene (6 bases). There are 16 residues in the CDR3. V was trimmed by 6 bases and J by 0 bases, leaving 15 bases between them. The V gene's germline CDR1 is MNHEY and CDR2 SVGEGT. The CDR3 region has the DNA TGTGCCAGCAGACCCCACAGGGAGAGCTCCTACAATGAGCAGTTCTTC. Amino acid sequence: CASRPHRESSYNEQFF.

This clonotype was observed a few times. The rearrangement links TRBV12-3 or TRBV12-4 to TRBJ2-5; possible D gene TRBD2, 7 bases. Trimming stripped 3 bases from V and 7 bases from J, with 12 bases between. The CDR3 spans 13 residues. The DNA of the CDR3 is TGTGCCAGCAGTTTTGGGGGGGCCGGGACCCAGTACTTC. Amino acid sequence: CASSFGGAGTQYF.

This clonotype was counted between two and nine times. The V and J genes are TRBV29-1 and TRBJ2-5; TRBD1 agrees at 8 bases. Per germline, CDR1 SQVTM and CDR2 ANQGSEA. This CDR3 has 14 residues. This chain's CDR3 is CNVQTRQGAGEQYF. CDR3 bases: TGCAACGTGCAGACCAGGCAGGGGGCCGGTGAGCAGTACTTC.

This rearrangement joins TRBV2 to TRBJ2-3; 13 nucleotides align to TRBD2. Germline V CDR1 and CDR2: SNHLY, FYNNEI. The CDR3 spans 16 residues. The V segment lost 6 bases and the J segment 4 bases; nucleotides outside the gene matches: 7. CDR3 sequence: CASSGTGLAGSDTQYF. The CDR3 DNA follows: TGTGCCAGCAGCGGTACGGGACTAGCGGGGTCAGATACGCAGTATTTT. The complete variable domain, with remaining parts taken from reference TRBV2 and TRBJ2-3, reads EPEVTQTPSHQVTQMGQEVILRCVPISNHLYFYWYRQILGQKVEFLVSFYNNEISEKSEIFDDQFSVERPDGSNFTLKIRSTKLEDSAMYFCASSGTGLAGSDTQYFGPGTRLTVL.

This clonotype was observed a few times. This chain connects TRBV10-2 to TRBJ2-6; D is unresolved. The CDR3 has 17 amino acids. V lost 3 bases and J lost 0, with 12 bases in between. Germline CDR1 reads WSHSY; CDR2 reads SAAADI. This chain's CDR3 is CASSDRQAFSGANVLTF. The CDR3 nucleotides are TGCGCCAGCAGTGATCGTCAGGCCTTCTCTGGGGCCAACGTCCTGACTTTC.

The chain recombines TRBV12-3 or TRBV12-4 with TRBJ2-5; TRBD2 matches at 8 bases. The CDR3 has 15 amino acids. The junction had 2 bases not matched to a gene; V was cut back by 1 base and J by 1 base. DNA of the CDR3: TGTGCCAGCAGTTTAGGCGGGGGGCCCCAAGAGACCCAGTACTTC. It yields the protein CASSLGGGPQETQYF.

Only a few counts were recorded for this clonotype. CDR3 DNA: TGCAGCCTACGGGGGGTTACTAGCACAGATACGCAGTATTTT. Translated, it gives CSLRGVTSTDTQYF. The chain is built from TRBV29-1 and TRBJ2-3; 7 bases map to TRBD2. CDR3 length: 14 residues. The junction had 8 bases not matched to a gene; V was cut back by 8 bases and J by 0 bases. Germline loops: CDR1 SQVTM, CDR2 ANQGSEA.

As for this clonotype: This sequence may be a read error, since a much larger clone differs from it by one base. The chain is built from TRBV7-2 and TRBJ2-7, with unresolved D. The CDR3 is 13 residues long. Germline loops: CDR1 SGHTA, CDR2 FQGNSA. CDR3 bases: TGTGCCAGCAGCTTAGCCACATACTACGAGCTGTACTTC. This encodes CASSLATYYELYF.

The V and J genes are TRBV27 and TRBJ1-5; weak D call: TRBD1 (5 bases). The length of the CDR3 is 13 residues. The ends were cut back, 5 bases at V and 6 bases at J, with 11 bases in the middle. Germline V lookup: CDR1 MNHEY, CDR2 SMNVEV (reference sequence). The CDR3 region has the DNA TGTGCCAGCAGTCATACGGGGGTTCAGCCCCAGCATTTT. Translated, it gives CASSHTGVQPQHF.

This chain joins TRBV20-1 and TRBJ2-2; D possibly corresponds to TRBD2 (6 bases). Looked up from germline, CDR1 is DFQATT and CDR2 is SNEGSKA (reference sequence). This CDR3 contains 15 residues. Trimming stripped 0 bases from V and 4 bases from J, with 12 bases between. This chain's CDR3 is CSARDWREGTGELFF. For the CDR3, the DNA is TGCAGTGCTAGAGATTGGAGGGAAGGCACCGGGGAGCTGTTTTTT.

CDR3 DNA: TGTGCCAGCAACCCGCAGCGGGAGGGGGCTTTTCGACTGTACTTC. Translating it yields CASNPQREGAFRLYF. The chain has TRBV28 and TRBJ2-4, with TRBD2 identical over 10 bases. The CDR3 runs to 15 residues. The trim removed 7 bases at V and 15 bases at J, leaving 18 bases unmatched. Germline values: CDR1 MDHEN, CDR2 SYDVKM. Drawing the rest from reference TRBV28 and TRBJ2-4, the complete variable domain is DVKVTQSSRYLVKRTGEKVFLECVQDMDHENMFWYRQDPGLGLRLIYFSYDVKMKEKGDIPEGYSVSREKKERFSLILESASTNQTSMYLCASNPQREGAFRLYFGAGTRLSVL.

The J gene is TRBJ1-2, the V gene TRBV6-5; TRBD1 matches 12 bases. V gave up 6 bases and J gave up 2 bases; unmatched junction bases: 7. The CDR3 covers 16 residues. Germline loops: CDR1 MNHEY, CDR2 SVGAGI. CDR3 DNA: TGTGCCAGCAGCCCCGGGACAGGGGGCGTCAACTATGGCTACACCTTC. Translation gives CASSPGTGGVNYGYTF.

The chain has TRBV2 and TRBJ2-3, with TRBD2 as a possible D gene (6 bases). Trimming removed 4 bases from V and 2 bases from J, with 19 bases in between. This CDR3 has 17 amino acids. Germline lookup yields CDR1 SNHLY and CDR2 FYNNEI. CDR3 sequence: CASSVVRGGVNTDTQYF. DNA for the CDR3: TGTGCCAGCAGTGTGGTTCGGGGCGGGGTGAACACAGATACGCAGTATTTT.

As regards this clonotype: A junction end diverges from the germline sequence, so it may reflect a read error. The rearrangement links TRBV20-1 to TRBJ2-1; 7 bases align to TRBD1. Germline CDR1 is DFQATT and CDR2 is SNEGSKA (reference sequence). The CDR3 extends over 15 amino acids. The CDR3: CSAREGQLRYSEQFF. The CDR3 DNA reads as TGCAGTGCTAGAGAGGGACAGTTGAGGTACAGTGAGCAGTTCTTC.